Listed below are T cell receptor beta chains from one sample, sequenced in a study of technical replicates of blood from several donors. TCRdb's copy holds only in-frame clones and misses some; the assay was immunoSEQ multiplex PCR. The sample contains roughly 14,000 clones, roughly 80% of which appear only once. Sequencing used PBMCs. Receptor source: a human donor in good health. CDR3s include the opening cysteine and the closing phenylalanine or tryptophan. The D gene is left open where the match is weak. Only some rows state a clone size, as once, few, many or a class for expanded clones.

d_gene,j_gene,abundance,v_gene,CDR3nt,CDR3aa
-,TRBJ1-2,-,TRBV7-8,TGTGCCAGCAGCCACCTGGGACATTTAGGGAACTATGGCTACACCTTC,CASSHLGHLGNYGYTF
-,TRBJ2-5,-,TRBV19,TGTGCCAGTAGTATAGCACCCGGGACTGAATTACAAGAGACCCAGTACTTC,CASSIAPGTELQETQYF
TRBD1,TRBJ2-1,-,TRBV2,TGTGCCAGCAGTAAGAGAGGGGGCGTCAACAATGAGCAGTTCTTC,CASSKRGGVNNEQFF
TRBD1,TRBJ2-7,-,TRBV5-1,TGCGCCAGCAGCTTGGTGACAGGGTGGAACGAGCAGTACTTC,CASSLVTGWNEQYF
-,TRBJ2-3,-,TRBV14,TGTGCCAGCAGCCAAGACCGGTACAGGGTTCGGGATACGCAGTATTTT,CASSQDRYRVRDTQYF
-,TRBJ2-2,-,TRBV14,TGTGCCAGCAGCCAGGGTATTGGGAGGTGGAGTACCGGGGAGCTGTTTTTT,CASSQGIGRWSTGELFF
-,TRBJ2-5,few,TRBV29-1,TGCAGCGGATCTAGCGCCGAAGAGACCCAGTACTTC,CSGSSAEETQYF
TRBD1,TRBJ1-1,-,TRBV10-1,TGCGCCAGCAGTGAAGGGACAGGCACTGAAGCTTTCTTT,CASSEGTGTEAFF
TRBD1,TRBJ1-2,once,TRBV7-8,TGTGCCAGCAGCCGTCCGGGACAGGGGGCCCCAAATGGCTACACCTTC,CASSRPGQGAPNGYTF
-,TRBJ2-5,-,TRBV6-1,TGTGCCAGCAGTGAAGCGGGGGGCCAAGAGACCCAGTACTTC,CASSEAGGQETQYF
-,TRBJ1-1,-,TRBV18,TGTGCCAGCTCACCACTGGGTTCAGGAGGCAGCACTGAAGCTTTCTTT,CASSPLGSGGSTEAFF
-,TRBJ2-2,few,TRBV27,TGTGCCAGCAGCTTGGGAGACCTTATGGGATTTGGGGAGCTGTTTTTT,CASSLGDLMGFGELFF
-,TRBJ2-4,-,TRBV28,TGTGCCACGCGGGACGGCGGTACTGCCAAAAACATTCAGTACTTC,CATRDGGTAKNIQYF
TRBD2,TRBJ2-3,-,TRBV6-1,TGTGCCAGCAGTGAAACTAGCGGAGCCGGCACAGATACGCAGTATTTT,CASSETSGAGTDTQYF
-,TRBJ2-3,-,TRBV2,TGTGCCAGCAGTGAAGTTACAGGGTTTATAGATACGCAGTATTTT,CASSEVTGFIDTQYF
-,TRBJ1-5,-,TRBV6-1,TGTGCCAGCACCCCGCGACAGGACAATCAGCCCCAGCATTTT,CASTPRQDNQPQHF
TRBD2,TRBJ2-5,-,TRBV30,TGTGCCTGGAGTGTGGCGGGAGGGGGTCAGACCCAGTACTTC,CAWSVAGGGQTQYF
-,TRBJ2-7,medium-sized,TRBV2,TGTGCCAGCAGTGAAATAGCGGAATACTACGAGCAGTACTTC,CASSEIAEYYEQYF
-,TRBJ2-1,-,TRBV27,TGTGCCAGCAGTTCCCGCGGGGAGGCCTACAATGAGCAGTTCTTC,CASSSRGEAYNEQFF
-,TRBJ2-6,-,TRBV30,TGTGCCTGGAGTCGGGCAGGACGGACTCTTGGGGCCAACGTCCTGACTTTC,CAWSRAGRTLGANVLTF
-,TRBJ2-1,-,TRBV5-1,TGCGCCAGCAGCTTGGAGGACTACAACAATGAGCAGTTCTTC,CASSLEDYNNEQFF
TRBD1,TRBJ1-1,-,TRBV2,TGTGCCAGCAGTCAACAGGGGGTTGTAAACACTGAAGCTTTCTTT,CASSQQGVVNTEAFF
TRBD2,TRBJ2-1,few,TRBV30,TGTGCCTGGAGTAGAGGAGCGGGACGTTACAATGAGCAGTTCTTC,CAWSRGAGRYNEQFF
-,TRBJ1-2,-,TRBV5-1,TGCGCCAGCAGCTTGGGACAGGCTAACTATGGCTACACCTTC,CASSLGQANYGYTF
-,TRBJ1-2,-,TRBV6-5,TGTGCCAGCAGTTACTCGAGCCGGGTTTATTATGGCTACACCTTC,CASSYSSRVYYGYTF
-,TRBJ2-7,-,TRBV2,TGTGCCAGCAGTGAGGTCGGCGAGCAGTACTTC,CASSEVGEQYF
-,TRBJ1-2,-,TRBV7-9,TGTGCCAGCAGCCCAACTCAGGGGTACTATGGCTACACCTTC,CASSPTQGYYGYTF
TRBD1,TRBJ1-3,-,TRBV19,TGTGCCAGTAGTATAATTGGGACAGCTGGAAACACCATATATTTT,CASSIIGTAGNTIYF
TRBD2,TRBJ2-1,-,TRBV4-1,TGCGCCAGCAGCCAAGGTGGACTAGCGGGAGGAGGCCATGATGAGCAGTTCTTC,CASSQGGLAGGGHDEQFF
TRBD2,TRBJ2-3,-,TRBV19,TGTGCCAGTAAGATAGCGGGAGTCGATACGCAGTATTTT,CASKIAGVDTQYF
TRBD2,TRBJ2-3,-,TRBV5-1,TGCGCCAGCAGCTTAGCCTCCGGGACTAGCGGGAGGGCCAATACGCAGTATTTT,CASSLASGTSGRANTQYF
TRBD2,TRBJ2-1,-,TRBV6-1,TGTGCCAGCAGACCCACTAGCGGCCTGCTGAATGAGCAGTTCTTC,CASRPTSGLLNEQFF
TRBD1,TRBJ2-3,-,TRBV6-1,TGTGCCAGCAGTGAATTCTACGGGACAGACACAGATACGCAGTATTTT,CASSEFYGTDTDTQYF
-,TRBJ1-2,-,TRBV29-1,TGCAGCGTTGTTTGGGGCTTCTATGGCTACACCTTC,CSVVWGFYGYTF
-,TRBJ1-3,-,TRBV5-8,TGTGCCAGCAGCTTTGGTGCACAGATGGCCAACACCATATATTTT,CASSFGAQMANTIYF
TRBD1,TRBJ2-7,-,TRBV30,TGTGCCTGGGGACAGGGGGCTGGGGAGCAGTACTTC,CAWGQGAGEQYF
-,TRBJ1-3,-,TRBV19,TGTGCCAGTAACGACAGGAACTCTGGAAACACCATATATTTT,CASNDRNSGNTIYF
TRBD2,TRBJ2-1,-,TRBV27,TGTGCCAGCAGTTTATCGCCCTCACCGGGGGGTGAGCAGTTCTTC,CASSLSPSPGGEQFF
-,TRBJ2-7,-,TRBV5-1,TGCGCCAGCAGCTTGGAGCACGAGCAGTACTTC,CASSLEHEQYF
TRBD2,TRBJ2-4,-,TRBV5-8,TGTGCCAGCAGCTTGGCCTTAACTAGCGGGGGAAACATTCAGTACTTC,CASSLALTSGGNIQYF
-,TRBJ1-4,-,TRBV11-2,TGTGCCAGCAGCTTAGATCTGGCGGGGACTAATGAAAAACTGTTTTTT,CASSLDLAGTNEKLFF
-,TRBJ1-4,-,TRBV15,TGTGCCACCAGCAGAGATAATCCCAGGGCGGAAAAACTGTTTTTT,CATSRDNPRAEKLFF
-,TRBJ1-5,-,TRBV19,TGTGCCAGTAGTTGGCAGGAGGATCAGCCCCAGCATTTT,CASSWQEDQPQHF
-,TRBJ1-1,-,TRBV7-2,TGTGCCAGCAGCTTAAACAGCCTTGGGGGCCTCATGAACACTGAAGCTTTCTTT,CASSLNSLGGLMNTEAFF
-,TRBJ2-7,-,TRBV6-1,TGTGCCAGCAGTGGGGAGAATACCTTAGTCGTCGAGCAGTACTTC,CASSGENTLVVEQYF
-,TRBJ2-1,-,TRBV18,TGTGCCAGCTCACCACCAAGCGGTTTCTACAATGAGCAGTTCTTC,CASSPPSGFYNEQFF
TRBD2,TRBJ2-3,-,TRBV13,TGTGCCAGCAGCTTAGTTTCTAGCGGGAGTTCAGTGGGTACGCAGTATTTT,CASSLVSSGSSVGTQYF
TRBD2,TRBJ2-1,-,TRBV9,TGTGCCAGCAGCGTAGGGACTAGCGGCTCCAATGAGCAGTTCTTC,CASSVGTSGSNEQFF
-,TRBJ2-7,-,TRBV19,TGTGCCAGTAGTGATCTAGCAGGCTACGAGCAGTACTTC,CASSDLAGYEQYF
TRBD2,TRBJ2-2,-,TRBV4-1,TGCGCCAGCAGCCAAGGGGGCGCTAGCGGGAAGAGCGCGAACACCGGGGAGCTGTTTTTT,CASSQGGASGKSANTGELFF
-,TRBJ1-2,-,TRBV6-5,TGTGCCAGCAGTTACTCGAGCCCCGGGATTGGCTACACCTTC,CASSYSSPGIGYTF
TRBD2,TRBJ2-2,-,TRBV19,TGTGCCAGTAGGGCGGGAGGTTTTACCGGGGAGCTGTTTTTT,CASRAGGFTGELFF
TRBD1,TRBJ2-7,-,TRBV18,TGTGCCAGCTCACCGGCCCTGGGACAGGGCTCCTACGAGCAGTACTTC,CASSPALGQGSYEQYF
TRBD2,TRBJ2-2,-,TRBV29-1,TGCAGCGTATCTCCGACTAGCGGGGTGTACACCGGGGAGCTGTTTTTT,CSVSPTSGVYTGELFF